What follows are 16 T cell receptor beta chains derived from one specimen sequenced in a study of identifying expanded T cells in peripheral blood. Sequenced by immunoSEQ multiplex PCR; TCRdb stores in-frame clones only, minus some. The sample has 70,000 or so clones, roughly nine tenths seen once. Sequences were obtained from blood. All receptors come from a person aged 18 to 75 in good health.

The chain couples TRBV7-2 to TRBJ2-5; no clear D. Per germline, CDR1 SGHTA and CDR2 FQGNSA. The length of the CDR3 is 13 residues. Trimming took 3 bases from V and 4 from J, leaving 9 bases between them. The CDR3 DNA reads TGTGCCAGCAGCTTCGACTTGCGAGAGACCCAGTACTTC. Amino acids: CASSFDLRETQYF.

The genes are TRBV4-2 and TRBJ2-7; D is perhaps TRBD2 (6 bases). Trimming took off 1 base at V and 12 bases at J, with 19 bases between the two ends. CDR3 length: 14 residues. Germline lookup yields CDR1 LGHNA and CDR2 YNFKEQ. CDR3 DNA: TGTGCCAGCAGCCAAGGCGGCGGGAACACGTCCCCGTACTTC. It yields the protein CASSQGGGNTSPYF.

The chain combines TRBV4-3 with TRBJ1-6, with a weak D call TRBD1 (6 bases). CDR3 size: 16 residues. The V gene's germline CDR1 is LGHNA and CDR2 YSLEER. Trimming cost V 0 bases and J 10 bases, with 16 bases left between them. The CDR3 nucleotides read TGCGCCAGCAGCCAAGACTGGGGTCAGGGGATGTCACCCCTCCACTTT. Protein sequence: CASSQDWGQGMSPLHF.

This chain uses TRBV28 with TRBJ1-1; no firm D call. The CDR3 sequence is 15 residues long. Trimming removed 5 bases from V and 2 bases from J, with 15 bases in between. Germline lookup yields CDR1 MDHEN and CDR2 SYDVKM. The CDR3: CASSPFSSLNTEAFF. The CDR3, as DNA: TGTGCCAGCAGTCCCTTCTCGTCGTTAAACACTGAAGCTTTCTTT.

The chain recombines TRBV25-1 with TRBJ2-5; D may be TRBD1 or TRBD2 (6 bases each). The DNA end is a closer match to TRBJ2-7, so the J assignment may be wrong. The CDR3 sequence is 17 residues long. Germline CDR1 is MGHDK and CDR2 is SYGVNS. The CDR3 region is CASSEFGEKGGFSEQYF. The CDR3 DNA sequence: TGTGCCAGCAGTGAATTTGGGGAAAAGGGGGGATTTTCCGAGCAGTACTTC.

This clone was picked up a small number of times. V is TRBV5-6 and J is TRBJ1-2, with D possibly TRBD1 on 5 matching bases. Trimming left V 0 bases short and J 6 bases short, with 9 bases between. The germline V gene encodes CDR1 SGHDT and CDR2 YYEEEE. This CDR3 region has 13 residues. The CDR3 loop reads CASSLGGNDGYTF. The CDR3 nucleotides are TGTGCCAGCAGCTTGGGGGGGAACGATGGCTACACCTTC.

The gene calls are TRBV9 and TRBJ2-7, with 9 bases identical to TRBD1. Germline CDR1 and CDR2: SGDLS and YYNGEE. Trimming cost V 4 bases and J 3 bases; bases outside gene matches: 5. There are 14 residues in the CDR3. CDR3 in amino acids: CASSPGQGNYEQYF. The CDR3 bases are TGTGCCAGCAGCCCGGGACAGGGAAACTACGAGCAGTACTTC.

The gene calls are TRBV27 and TRBJ2-1, with 12 positions matching TRBD2. V shed 3 bases, J shed 4 bases, and the junction held 4 bases outside the gene matches. The length of the CDR3 is 16 residues. The V gene's germline CDR1 is MNHEY and CDR2 SMNVEV (reference sequence). The DNA of the CDR3 is TGTGCCAGCAGTTTCCCTAGCGGGAGGGCTTACAATGAGCAGTTCTTC. It encodes CASSFPSGRAYNEQFF.

The J gene is TRBJ1-2, the V gene TRBV5-1, with 10 bases aligning to TRBD1. Germline V gene data show CDR1 as SGHRS and CDR2 as YFSETQ. V was pared by 4 bases and J by 8 bases, with 11 bases of the junction left unmatched. The CDR3 sequence is 15 residues long. CDR3 DNA sequence: TGCGCCAGCAGCCTGGTGACGACAGGGGGCACGGGCTACACCTTC. This translates into CASSLVTTGGTGYTF.

The chain couples TRBV5-6 to TRBJ2-1, with D maybe TRBD2 (6 bases). CDR1 is SGHDT, CDR2 YYEEEE, per germline. The CDR3 spans 15 residues. Trimming removed 2 bases at V and 7 bases at J, with 16 bases between. CDR3 sequence: CASSLVTSWGNEQFF. As DNA, the CDR3 is TGTGCCAGCAGCTTAGTAACTAGCTGGGGTAATGAGCAGTTCTTC.

The rearrangement links TRBV29-1 to TRBJ1-2, with 8 bases fitting TRBD1. The length of the CDR3 is 15 residues. V lost 4 bases to trimming and J lost 2 bases; unmatched junction nucleotides: 9. CDR1 is SQVTM, CDR2 ANQGSEA, per germline. CDR3 protein: CSVVSQRTGNYGYTF. DNA of the CDR3: TGCAGCGTTGTTTCCCAACGGACAGGGAACTATGGCTACACCTTC.

This rearrangement joins TRBV6-1 to TRBJ2-3; 10 positions match TRBD2. V trimming: 7 bases; J trimming: 6 bases; junction bases outside the gene matches: 7. Germline assignment: CDR1 MNHNS and CDR2 SASEGT. The CDR3 extends over 14 amino acids. CDR3 in DNA: TGTGCCAGCACAAGCGGGGGGGCATGGGATACGCAGTATTTT. Translated: CASTSGGAWDTQYF.

This clone occurred once. The chain employs TRBV13 and TRBJ2-1, with 9 nucleotides matching TRBD2. Germline V lookup: CDR1 PRHDT, CDR2 FYEKMQ (reference sequence). The J segment lost 6 bases and the V segment lost 3 bases, leaving 9 bases of the junction unmatched. The CDR3 runs 16 residues. The CDR3 DNA sequence: TGTGCCAGCAGCTTTCTTGGCGGGGGGGCCTTCAATGAGCAGTTCTTC. This sequence encodes CASSFLGGGAFNEQFF.

This clone occurred once. V usage is TRBV27 and J usage is TRBJ2-7; 10 nucleotides align to TRBD2. The CDR3 has 17 residues. Germline V lookup: CDR1 MNHEY, CDR2 SMNVEV (reference sequence). Trimming cost V 5 bases and J 2 bases; bases outside gene matches: 12. CDR3 residues: CASSALSGGLLTYEQYF. The CDR3 region has the DNA TGTGCCAGCAGTGCTCTTAGCGGGGGGCTTTTAACCTACGAGCAGTACTTC.

V and J are TRBV6-5 and TRBJ1-1; D is possibly TRBD1 (5 bases). Trimming pared 0 bases from V and 3 bases from J, leaving 11 bases between. The CDR3 is made up of 15 amino acids. CDR1 and CDR2 from the germline V gene are MNHEY and SVGAGI. The CDR3 sequence is CASSYSIGAYTEAFF. In DNA, the CDR3 is TGTGCCAGCAGTTACTCGATCGGGGCCTACACTGAAGCTTTCTTT.

The CDR3 bases are TGTGCCAGCAGCCCCCGTGGTATACAAGAGACCCAGTACTTC. The encoded protein is CASSPRGIQETQYF. V usage is TRBV13 and J usage is TRBJ2-5; no reliable D call. The CDR3 is 14 amino acids. Germline V CDR1 and CDR2: PRHDT, FYEKMQ (reference sequence). V was cut by 5 bases and J by 2 bases, with 12 bases left in between.